Each of the 30 T cell receptor beta chains below was sequenced from the same sample in a study of radiation and T cells in renal cell carcinoma. The time point: blood 2 weeks post-SBRT. Treatment meaning: 15 Gy SBRT to primary tumor, nephrectomy 4 weeks later. The protocol was immunoSEQ multiplex PCR, while the TCRdb copy is restricted to in-frame clones and leaves out a portion. The repertoire holds around 60,000 clones, with 70% to 80% as singletons. Specimen: blood, collected from a patient whose treatment included radiotherapy and nephrectomy. Receptors originate from a man in his sixties with renal cell carcinoma.

This clone was seen only once. The chain carries TRBV14 and TRBJ2-3; D unresolved. The CDR3 runs to 14 residues. Germline-derived CDR1 and CDR2 are SGHDN and FVKESK. The ends were cut back, 0 bases at V and 4 bases at J, with 8 bases in the middle. CDR3 sequence: CASSQELDADTQYF. The CDR3 region has the DNA TGTGCCAGCAGCCAAGAGCTCGATGCAGATACGCAGTATTTT.

The chain combines TRBV5-1 with TRBJ1-1, with D possibly matching TRBD1 (6 bases). V dropped 0 bases and J dropped 2 bases, with 11 bases sitting between them. Germline loops: CDR1 SGHRS, CDR2 YFSETQ. The CDR3 spans 15 residues. The CDR3 DNA sequence: TGCGCCAGCAGCTTGGATGGGACATCTAACACTGAAGCTTTCTTT. Residues: CASSLDGTSNTEAFF.

As DNA, the CDR3 is TGTGCCAGCAGTGACAGGGGTATGGGAGGCTACACCTTC. This encodes CASSDRGMGGYTF. The V call is TRBV28, the J call TRBJ1-2; TRBD1 matches at 8 bases. The CDR3 totals 13 residues. CDR1 is MDHEN, CDR2 SYDVKM, per germline. The ends lost 5 bases at V and 8 bases at J; junction bases unmatched: 7.

The V gene is TRBV2, the J gene TRBJ2-1, with unresolved D. Germline CDR1 and CDR2: SNHLY and FYNNEI. V lost 6 bases and J 2 bases, leaving 14 bases between the germline ends. CDR3 length: 15 residues. DNA for the CDR3: TGTGCCAGCAGGACCCAAGGGCCGGCCTACAATGAGCAGTTCTTC. This sequence encodes CASRTQGPAYNEQFF.

The V and J genes are TRBV18 and TRBJ2-5, with D unresolved. Germline CDR1 reads KGHSH; CDR2 reads LQKENI. The CDR3 runs 14 residues. V was clipped by 3 bases and J by 5 bases, with 13 bases between them. The CDR3 DNA follows: TGTGCCAGCTCACCCCCAATGGAAGGGGAGACCCAGTACTTC. Its protein is CASSPPMEGETQYF.

The chain uses TRBV30 and TRBJ1-3, with a possible D match to TRBD1 (5 bases). The CDR3 covers 14 residues. The germline V and J ends were trimmed by 3 bases and 2 bases, with 11 bases remaining between them. Germline V CDR1 and CDR2: GTSNPN, SVGIG (reference sequence). CDR3 bases: TGTGCCTGGAGCGACGGGACTGCTGGAAACACCATATATTTT. Translation: CAWSDGTAGNTIYF.

The genes are TRBV19 and TRBJ1-5, with TRBD1 matching over 12 bases. V gave up 7 bases and J gave up 7 bases; unmatched junction bases: 11. The CDR3 has 16 residues. Germline V CDR1 and CDR2: LNHDA, SQIVND (reference sequence). CDR3 region: CASKKGDRGPGQPQHF. In nucleotides, the CDR3 is TGTGCCAGTAAAAAAGGGGACAGGGGGCCGGGGCAGCCCCAGCATTTT.

The chain carries TRBV11-2 and TRBJ2-3; 10 bases agree with TRBD2. The junction had 4 bases not matched to a gene; V was cut back by 5 bases and J by 5 bases. This CDR3 is 14 amino acids long. Germline V lookup: CDR1 SGHAT, CDR2 FQNNGV. Written as DNA, the CDR3 is TGTGCCAGCAGCGAAAGGACTAGCGGAGATACGCAGTATTTT. Translation: CASSERTSGDTQYF.

The CDR3: CASSSGLSTDTQYF. CDR3 nucleotides: TGCGCCAGCAGCTCGGGACTCAGCACAGATACGCAGTATTTT. The V gene is TRBV5-1, the J gene TRBJ2-3, with a weak D call TRBD2 (6 bases). The CDR3 has 14 amino acids. V lost 3 bases, J lost 0 bases, and 8 bases lay in between. CDR1 and CDR2 (germline): SGHRS, YFSETQ.

The genes are TRBV18 and TRBJ1-3, with 9 bases matching TRBD1. V lost 6 bases and J lost 4; bases outside the gene matches: 7. This CDR3 contains 15 residues. The germline CDR1 and CDR2 sequences are KGHSH and LQKENI. The CDR3 bases are TGTGCCAGCTCCCAAGGACAGGGGAACGGAAACACCATATATTTT. Translated: CASSQGQGNGNTIYF.

The chain carries TRBV5-1 and TRBJ2-3; weak D call: TRBD1 (7 bases). The CDR3 contains 18 residues. V was shortened by 4 bases and J by 5 bases, with 26 bases between the two germline ends. Looked up from germline, CDR1 is SGHRS and CDR2 is YFSETQ. CDR3 residues: CASSREIQQGKYGDTQYF. DNA of the CDR3: TGCGCCAGCAGCCGGGAGATCCAACAGGGGAAGTATGGAGATACGCAGTATTTT.

This chain's CDR3 is CASSLADRGELFF. The DNA for the CDR3 is TGTGCCAGCAGCTTAGCGGACAGGGGTGAACTGTTTTTT. This rearrangement joins TRBV7-2 to TRBJ1-4; 9 nucleotides agree with TRBD1. Germline V gene lookup returns CDR1 SGHTA and CDR2 FQGNSA. The ends lost 0 bases at V and 12 bases at J; junction bases unmatched: 2. The CDR3 spans 13 residues. The entire variable domain, with the rest obtained from reference TRBV7-2 and TRBJ1-4, is as follows: GAGVSQSPSNKVTEKGKDVELRCDPISGHTALYWYRQSLGQGLEFLIYFQGNSAPDKSGLPSDRFSAERTGGSVSTLTIQRTQQEDSAVYLCASSLADRGELFFGSGTQLSVL.

The sample holds one count of this clone. The chain is built from TRBV19 and TRBJ2-1; 9 bases are shared with TRBD2. V was clipped by 3 bases and J by 5 bases; unmatched bases: 5. The length of the CDR3 is 15 residues. CDR1 and CDR2 (germline): LNHDA, SQIVND (reference sequence). In nucleotides, the CDR3 is TGTGCCAGTAGTATCAGCGGGAGGCCCAACAATGAGCAGTTCTTC. Protein product: CASSISGRPNNEQFF.

This clone was seen a few times. This chain joins TRBV11-2 and TRBJ2-1, with D perhaps TRBD1 (6 bases). The CDR3 contains 14 residues. The V and J ends lost 5 bases and 6 bases respectively, with 14 bases between them. The V gene's germline CDR1 is SGHAT and CDR2 FQNNGV. The chain's CDR3 is CASSQTGTSNEQFF. CDR3 nucleotide sequence: TGTGCCAGCAGCCAAACCGGGACAAGCAATGAGCAGTTCTTC.

The chain recombines TRBV10-1 with TRBJ2-1; 9 nucleotides agree with TRBD2. The trim removed 0 bases at V and 7 bases at J, leaving 7 bases unmatched. This CDR3 is built from 16 residues. Germline V gives CDR1 WNHNN, CDR2 SYGVQD (reference sequence). The CDR3 here is CASSESWRGGRNEQFF. In DNA form, the CDR3 reads TGCGCCAGCAGTGAGTCTTGGCGGGGGGGCCGAAATGAGCAGTTCTTC.

This clone has only one observation. V and J are TRBV18 and TRBJ2-2, with a weak D call TRBD1 (6 bases). Trimming stripped 11 bases from V and 1 base from J, with 14 bases between. The CDR3 contains 14 residues. Germline values: CDR1 KGHSH, CDR2 LQKENI. CDR3 sequence (DNA): TGTGCCGGCCAACCGGGACAGAACACCGGGGAGCTGTTTTTT. Protein sequence: CAGQPGQNTGELFF.

This clone was seen more than once but under ten times. This rearrangement joins TRBV5-1 to TRBJ2-1; 13 bases align to TRBD2. The CDR3 runs 15 residues. Germline lookup yields CDR1 SGHRS and CDR2 YFSETQ. V shed 0 bases and J 9 bases; nucleotides not matched to a gene: 3. CDR3 protein: CASSLELAGGREQFF. CDR3 nucleotide sequence: TGCGCCAGCAGCTTGGAACTAGCGGGGGGGCGTGAGCAGTTCTTC.

The rearrangement joins TRBV19 to TRBJ2-3, with D perhaps being TRBD1 or TRBD2 (5 bases each). The CDR3 spans 14 residues. The V end lost 5 bases, the J end lost 0 bases, and 9 bases lay between the germline ends. Looked up from germline, CDR1 is LNHDA and CDR2 is SQIVND (reference sequence). The CDR3 region is CASSVGPSTDTQYF. Here the CDR3 DNA reads TGTGCCAGTAGTGTGGGACCGAGCACAGATACGCAGTATTTT.

V is TRBV7-2 and J is TRBJ2-1; D uncertain. CDR3 length: 15 amino acids. Looked up from germline, CDR1 is SGHTA and CDR2 is FQGNSA. Trimming took 2 bases from V and 1 from J, leaving 9 bases between them. CDR3 residues: CASSLRAPSYNEQFF. Here the CDR3 DNA reads TGTGCCAGCAGCTTACGGGCTCCGTCCTACAATGAGCAGTTCTTC.

J is TRBJ2-7 and V is TRBV6-5; TRBD2 agrees at 7 bases. This CDR3 comprises 15 residues. J was trimmed by 0 bases and V by 8 bases; bases with no gene match: 10. Germline V gives CDR1 MNHEY, CDR2 SVGAGI. CDR3 bases: TGTGCCAGCTCCACCGCCGGGGGGAGCTCCTACGAGCAGTACTTC. It is translated as CASSTAGGSSYEQYF.

The table lists this clone with a few counts. The V call is TRBV5-4, the J call TRBJ2-3, with 14 bases identical to TRBD2. Germline V gene sequence: CDR1 SGHNT, CDR2 YYREEE (reference sequence). This CDR3 comprises 16 residues. V dropped 5 bases and J dropped 1; count of bases not matched to a gene: 3. Written as DNA, the CDR3 is TGTGCCAGCAGTAAGGGACTAGCGGGAGGCACAGATACGCAGTATTTT. This codes for CASSKGLAGGTDTQYF.

This clone has just one count. V is TRBV28 and J is TRBJ1-2, with 7 bases fitting TRBD1. The CDR3 sequence is 14 residues long. The V gene's germline CDR1 is MDHEN and CDR2 SYDVKM. The junction had 10 bases not matched to a gene; V was cut back by 7 bases and J by 5 bases. The CDR3 DNA reads as TGTGCCAGCAACAGCGGGACAGCTACTTATGGCTACACCTTC. Its translation: CASNSGTATYGYTF.

This chain joins TRBV19 and TRBJ2-3; 11 bases fit TRBD2. The germline gives CDR1 LNHDA, CDR2 SQIVND (reference sequence). The CDR3 runs to 19 residues. The V and J ends lost 0 bases and 4 bases, in that order; junction bases with no gene match: 12. The CDR3 DNA sequence: TGTGCCAGTAGTATAGATTTTGCCTTACTAGCGGGGGAGTCAGATACGCAGTATTTT. Its protein is CASSIDFALLAGESDTQYF.

The chain uses TRBV19 and TRBJ2-1; TRBD2 matches at 10 bases. Trimming removed 6 bases from V and 8 bases from J; junction bases left unmatched: 10. Per germline, CDR1 LNHDA and CDR2 SQIVND (reference sequence). The CDR3 covers 15 residues. In nucleotides, the CDR3 is TGTGCCAGTAGCCAAGCGGCTAGCGGGAGTTATGAGCAGTTCTTC. Protein product: CASSQAASGSYEQFF.

The chain joins TRBV6-1 to TRBJ2-1, with D possibly matching TRBD2 (5 bases). V lost 5 bases and J 9 bases, leaving 20 bases between the germline ends. In germline, CDR1 is MNHNS, CDR2 SASEGT. The CDR3 sequence is 15 residues long. CDR3 protein: CASSFEGPPTGEQFF. The CDR3 DNA reads as TGTGCCAGCAGTTTCGAGGGTCCTCCCACCGGTGAGCAGTTCTTC.

The table lists this clone with a count of one. The CDR3 sequence is CASSQDAANTEAFF. For the CDR3, the DNA is TGCGCCAGCAGCCAAGATGCAGCGAACACTGAAGCTTTCTTT. The chain couples TRBV4-1 to TRBJ1-1, with D unclear. This CDR3 comprises 14 residues. V was trimmed by 0 bases and J by 1 base, leaving 6 bases between them. Germline CDR1 and CDR2: MGHRA and YSYEKL.

This chain uses TRBV28 with TRBJ2-5, with a weak D call TRBD1 (5 bases). The germline gives CDR1 MDHEN, CDR2 SYDVKM. The CDR3 runs to 13 residues. V was clipped by 4 bases and J by 2 bases, with 8 bases between them. The DNA for the CDR3 is TGTGCCAGCAGTTCCACAGGACAAGAGACCCAGTACTTC. Its translation: CASSSTGQETQYF.

The chain has TRBV6-1 and TRBJ2-7; no reliable D call. Germline loops: CDR1 MNHNS, CDR2 SASEGT. V lost 6 bases to trimming and J lost 3 bases, with 21 bases between them. The CDR3 is 16 residues long. The CDR3 DNA reads TGTGCCAGCAGGGAACTCAACGGGCAGAGGATCTACGAGCAGTACTTC. It specifies CASRELNGQRIYEQYF.

This clone has just one count. This sequence joins TRBV28 and TRBJ2-3; 8 nucleotides match TRBD1. The germline V gene encodes CDR1 MDHEN and CDR2 SYDVKM. This CDR3 is 13 amino acids long. V shed 6 bases, J shed 6 bases, and the junction held 5 bases outside the gene matches. This chain's CDR3 is CASRSQGADTQYF. DNA of the CDR3: TGTGCCAGCAGGTCTCAGGGGGCCGATACGCAGTATTTT.

CDR3 sequence (DNA): TGCGCCAGCAGCTTAGGGGGGGCCGAGCATGAGCAGTTCTTC. This sequence encodes CASSLGGAEHEQFF. The J gene is TRBJ2-1, the V gene TRBV5-1; perhaps TRBD2 as D (7 bases). The CDR3 extends over 14 amino acids. Germline CDR1 is SGHRS and CDR2 is YFSETQ. Trimming removed 2 bases from V and 8 bases from J, with 14 bases in between.